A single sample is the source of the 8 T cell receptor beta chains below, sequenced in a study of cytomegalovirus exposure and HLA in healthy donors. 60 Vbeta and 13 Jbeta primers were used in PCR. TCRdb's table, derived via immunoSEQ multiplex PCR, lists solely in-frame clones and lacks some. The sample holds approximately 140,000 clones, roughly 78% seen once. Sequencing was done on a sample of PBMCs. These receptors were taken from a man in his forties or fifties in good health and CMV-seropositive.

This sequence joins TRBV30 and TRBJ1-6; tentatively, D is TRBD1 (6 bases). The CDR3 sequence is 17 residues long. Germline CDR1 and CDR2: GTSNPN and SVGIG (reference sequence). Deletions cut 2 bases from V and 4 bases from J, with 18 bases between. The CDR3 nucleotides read TGTGCCTGGAGTCGCGGCGGGGGCGAAGCTTATAATTCACCCCTCCACTTT. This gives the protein CAWSRGGGEAYNSPLHF.

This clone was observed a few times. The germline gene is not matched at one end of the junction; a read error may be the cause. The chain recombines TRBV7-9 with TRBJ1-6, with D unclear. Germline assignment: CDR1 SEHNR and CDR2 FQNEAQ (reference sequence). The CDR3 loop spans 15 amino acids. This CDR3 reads CSSSQWEGGRSPLHF. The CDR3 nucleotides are TGTTCCAGCAGCCAGTGGGAGGGCGGGAGATCACCCCTCCACTTT.

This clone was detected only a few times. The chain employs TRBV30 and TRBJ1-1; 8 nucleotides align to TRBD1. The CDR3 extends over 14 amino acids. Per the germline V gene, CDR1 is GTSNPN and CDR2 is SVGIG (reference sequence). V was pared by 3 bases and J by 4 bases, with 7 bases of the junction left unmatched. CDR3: CAWSLITGGTEAFF. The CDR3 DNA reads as TGTGCCTGGAGCCTAATAACAGGGGGCACTGAAGCTTTCTTT.

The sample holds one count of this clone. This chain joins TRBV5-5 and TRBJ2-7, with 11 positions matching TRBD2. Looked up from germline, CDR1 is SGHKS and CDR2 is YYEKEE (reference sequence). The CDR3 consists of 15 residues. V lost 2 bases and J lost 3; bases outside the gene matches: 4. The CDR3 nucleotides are TGTGCCAGCAGCTTCACTAGCGGGAGCTTCTACGAGCAGTACTTC. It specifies CASSFTSGSFYEQYF.

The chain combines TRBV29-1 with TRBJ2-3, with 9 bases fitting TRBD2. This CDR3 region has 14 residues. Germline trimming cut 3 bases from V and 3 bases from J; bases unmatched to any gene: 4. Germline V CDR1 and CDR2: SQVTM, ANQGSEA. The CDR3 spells CSVDPSGRTDTQYF. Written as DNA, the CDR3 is TGCAGCGTTGATCCCAGCGGGAGGACAGATACGCAGTATTTT.

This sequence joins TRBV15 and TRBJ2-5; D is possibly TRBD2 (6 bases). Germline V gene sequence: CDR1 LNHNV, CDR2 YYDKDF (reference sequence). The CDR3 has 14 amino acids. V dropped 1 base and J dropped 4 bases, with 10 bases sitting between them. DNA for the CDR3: TGTGCCACCAGCAGAGGACTAGTGGGAGAGACCCAGTACTTC. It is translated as CATSRGLVGETQYF.

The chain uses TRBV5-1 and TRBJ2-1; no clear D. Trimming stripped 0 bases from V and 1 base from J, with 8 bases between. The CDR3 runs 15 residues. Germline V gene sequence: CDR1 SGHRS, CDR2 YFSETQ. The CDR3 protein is CASSLALSSYNEQFF. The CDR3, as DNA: TGCGCCAGCAGCTTGGCACTCTCTTCCTACAATGAGCAGTTCTTC.

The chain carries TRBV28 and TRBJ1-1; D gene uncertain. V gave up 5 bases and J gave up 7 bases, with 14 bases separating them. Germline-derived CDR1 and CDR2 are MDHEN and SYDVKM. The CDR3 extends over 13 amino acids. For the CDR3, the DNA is TGTGCCAGCAGTCCGTGGAAACGGGGTGAAGCTTTCTTT. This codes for CASSPWKRGEAFF. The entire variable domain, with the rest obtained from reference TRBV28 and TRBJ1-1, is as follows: DVKVTQSSRYLVKRTGEKVFLECVQDMDHENMFWYRQDPGLGLRLIYFSYDVKMKEKGDIPEGYSVSREKKERFSLILESASTNQTSMYLCASSPWKRGEAFFGQGTRLTVV.